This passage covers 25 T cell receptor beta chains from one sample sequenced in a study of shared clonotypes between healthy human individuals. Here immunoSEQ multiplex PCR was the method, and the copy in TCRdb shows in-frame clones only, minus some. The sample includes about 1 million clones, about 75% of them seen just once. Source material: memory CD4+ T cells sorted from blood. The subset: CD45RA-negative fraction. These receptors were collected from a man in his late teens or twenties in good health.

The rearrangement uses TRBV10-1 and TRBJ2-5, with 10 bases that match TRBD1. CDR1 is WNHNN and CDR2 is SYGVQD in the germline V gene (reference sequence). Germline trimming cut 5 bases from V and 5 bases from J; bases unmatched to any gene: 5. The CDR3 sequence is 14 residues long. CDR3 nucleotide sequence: TGCGCCAGCAGTCGTGGACAGGGGGGCGAGACCCAGTACTTC. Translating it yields CASSRGQGGETQYF.

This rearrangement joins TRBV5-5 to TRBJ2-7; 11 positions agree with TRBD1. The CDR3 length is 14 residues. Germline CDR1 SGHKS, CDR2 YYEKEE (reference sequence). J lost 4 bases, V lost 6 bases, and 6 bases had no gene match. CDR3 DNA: TGTGCCAGCATTGCCCGGGACAGGGGGTACGAGCAGTACTTC. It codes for CASIARDRGYEQYF.

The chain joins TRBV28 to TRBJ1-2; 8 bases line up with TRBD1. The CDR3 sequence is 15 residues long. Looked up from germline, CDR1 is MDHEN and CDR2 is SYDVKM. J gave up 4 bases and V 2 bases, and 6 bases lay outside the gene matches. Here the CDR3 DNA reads TGTGCCAGCAGTTTACTGGACAGGGCTGGCTATGGCTACACCTTC. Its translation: CASSLLDRAGYGYTF.

In nucleotides, the CDR3 is TGTGCCACCCAACAGGGAGCGAACACCGGGGAGCTGTTTTTT. Translation gives CATQQGANTGELFF. The chain links TRBV19 to TRBJ2-2; a weak D match, TRBD1 (6 bases). V lost 10 bases and J 0 bases, leaving 12 bases between the germline ends. CDR1 and CDR2 (germline): LNHDA, SQIVND (reference sequence). CDR3 size: 14 residues. Full variable domain (remainder filled in from reference TRBV19 and TRBJ2-2): DGGITQSPKYLFRKEGQNVTLSCEQNLNHDAMYWYRQDPGQGLRLIYYSQIVNDFQKGDIAEGYSVSREKKESFPLTVTSAQKNPTAFYLCATQQGANTGELFFGEGSRLTVL.

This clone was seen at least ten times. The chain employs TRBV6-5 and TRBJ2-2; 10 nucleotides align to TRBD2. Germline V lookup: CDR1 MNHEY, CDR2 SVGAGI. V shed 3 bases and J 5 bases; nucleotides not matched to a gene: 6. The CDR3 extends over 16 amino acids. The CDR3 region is CASSYQLAGVTGELFF. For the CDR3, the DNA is TGTGCCAGCAGTTATCAGCTAGCGGGAGTAACCGGGGAGCTGTTTTTT.

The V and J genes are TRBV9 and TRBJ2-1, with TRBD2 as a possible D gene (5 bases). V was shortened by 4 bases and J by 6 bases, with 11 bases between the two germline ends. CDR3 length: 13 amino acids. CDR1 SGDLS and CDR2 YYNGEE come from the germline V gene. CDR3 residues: CASSLLRGNEQFF. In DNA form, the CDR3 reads TGTGCCAGCAGCCTTCTTCGGGGCAATGAGCAGTTCTTC.

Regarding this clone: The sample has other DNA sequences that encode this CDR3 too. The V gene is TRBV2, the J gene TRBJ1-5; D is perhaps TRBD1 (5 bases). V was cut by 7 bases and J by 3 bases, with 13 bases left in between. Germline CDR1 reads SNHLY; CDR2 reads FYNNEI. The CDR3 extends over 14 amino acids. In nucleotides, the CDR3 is TGTGCCAGCAATAGGGGAACAGTCAATCAGCCCCAGCATTTT. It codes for CASNRGTVNQPQHF. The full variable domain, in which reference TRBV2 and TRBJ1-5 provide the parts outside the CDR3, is EPEVTQTPSHQVTQMGQEVILRCVPISNHLYFYWYRQILGQKVEFLVSFYNNEISEKSEIFDDQFSVERPDGSNFTLKIRSTKLEDSAMYFCASNRGTVNQPQHFGDGTRLSIL.

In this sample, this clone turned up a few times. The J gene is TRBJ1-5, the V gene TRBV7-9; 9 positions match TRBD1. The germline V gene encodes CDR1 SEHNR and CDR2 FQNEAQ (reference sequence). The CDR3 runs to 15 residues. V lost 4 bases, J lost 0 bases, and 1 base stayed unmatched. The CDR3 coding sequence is TGTGCCAGCAGCTGGGGACAGGGTAGCAATCAGCCCCAGCATTTT. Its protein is CASSWGQGSNQPQHF.

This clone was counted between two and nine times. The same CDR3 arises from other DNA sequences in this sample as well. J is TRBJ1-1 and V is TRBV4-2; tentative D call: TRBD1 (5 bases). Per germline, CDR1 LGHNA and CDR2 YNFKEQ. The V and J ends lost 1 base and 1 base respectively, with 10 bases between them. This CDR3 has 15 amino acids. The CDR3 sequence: CASSQVGQGNTEAFF. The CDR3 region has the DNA TGTGCCAGCAGCCAAGTGGGTCAGGGGAACACTGAAGCTTTCTTT.

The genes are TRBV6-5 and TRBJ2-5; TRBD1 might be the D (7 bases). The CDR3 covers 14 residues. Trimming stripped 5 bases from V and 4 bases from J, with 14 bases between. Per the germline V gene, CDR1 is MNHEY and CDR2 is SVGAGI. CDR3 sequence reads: CASSKTGRSETQYF. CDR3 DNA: TGTGCCAGCAGTAAGACAGGGAGGTCAGAGACCCAGTACTTC.

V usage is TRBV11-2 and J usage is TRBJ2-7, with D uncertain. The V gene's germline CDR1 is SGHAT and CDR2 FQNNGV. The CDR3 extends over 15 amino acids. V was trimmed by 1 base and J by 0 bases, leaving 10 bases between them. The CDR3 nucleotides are TGTGCCAGCAGCTTAGGGACGGTAAGCTCCTACGAGCAGTACTTC. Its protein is CASSLGTVSSYEQYF.

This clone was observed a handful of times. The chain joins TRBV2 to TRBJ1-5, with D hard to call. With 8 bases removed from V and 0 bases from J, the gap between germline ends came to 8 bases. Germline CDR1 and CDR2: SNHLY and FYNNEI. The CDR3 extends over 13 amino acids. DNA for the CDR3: TGTGCCAGCGGTAGACTTAGCAATCAGCCCCAGCATTTT. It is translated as CASGRLSNQPQHF. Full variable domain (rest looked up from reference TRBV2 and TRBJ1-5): EPEVTQTPSHQVTQMGQEVILRCVPISNHLYFYWYRQILGQKVEFLVSFYNNEISEKSEIFDDQFSVERPDGSNFTLKIRSTKLEDSAMYFCASGRLSNQPQHFGDGTRLSIL.

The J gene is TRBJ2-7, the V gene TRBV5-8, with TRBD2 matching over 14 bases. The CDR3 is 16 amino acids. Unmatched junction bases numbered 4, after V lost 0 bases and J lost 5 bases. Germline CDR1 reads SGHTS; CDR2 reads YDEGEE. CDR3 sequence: CASSLVTSGGAHEQYF. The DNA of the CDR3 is TGTGCCAGCAGCTTGGTGACTAGCGGGGGGGCCCACGAGCAGTACTTC.

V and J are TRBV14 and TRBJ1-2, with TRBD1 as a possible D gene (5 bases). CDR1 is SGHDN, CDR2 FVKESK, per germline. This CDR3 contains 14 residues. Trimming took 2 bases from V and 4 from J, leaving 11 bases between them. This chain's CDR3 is CASSQRQGLYGYTF. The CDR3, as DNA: TGTGCCAGCAGCCAACGTCAGGGTCTCTATGGCTACACCTTC.

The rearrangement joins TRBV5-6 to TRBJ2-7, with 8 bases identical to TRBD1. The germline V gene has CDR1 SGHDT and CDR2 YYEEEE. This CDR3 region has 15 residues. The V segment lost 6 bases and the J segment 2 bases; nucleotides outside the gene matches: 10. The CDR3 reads CASILSRQGPYEQYF. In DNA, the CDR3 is TGTGCCAGCATCCTAAGTAGACAGGGGCCCTACGAGCAGTACTTC.

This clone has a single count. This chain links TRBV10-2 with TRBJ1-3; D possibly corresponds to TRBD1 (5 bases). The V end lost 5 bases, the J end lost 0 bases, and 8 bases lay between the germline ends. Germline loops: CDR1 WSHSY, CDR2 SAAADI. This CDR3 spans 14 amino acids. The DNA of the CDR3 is TGCGCCAGCAGTTGGGGGGGCTCTGGAAACACCATATATTTT. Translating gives CASSWGGSGNTIYF.

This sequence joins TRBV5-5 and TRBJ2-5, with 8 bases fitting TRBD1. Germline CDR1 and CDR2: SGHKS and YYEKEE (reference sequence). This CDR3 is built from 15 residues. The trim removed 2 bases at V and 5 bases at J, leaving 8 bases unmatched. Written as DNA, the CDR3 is TGTGCCAGCAGCTTTTCGCAGGGGGCAAGGGAGACCCAGTACTTC. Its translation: CASSFSQGARETQYF.

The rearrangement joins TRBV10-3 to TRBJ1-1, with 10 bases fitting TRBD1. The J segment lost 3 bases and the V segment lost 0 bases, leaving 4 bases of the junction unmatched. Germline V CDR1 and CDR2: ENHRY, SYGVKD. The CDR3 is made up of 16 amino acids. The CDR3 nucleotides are TGTGCCATCAGTGAGTCGACCGGGACAGGGGACACTGAAGCTTTCTTT. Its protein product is CAISESTGTGDTEAFF.

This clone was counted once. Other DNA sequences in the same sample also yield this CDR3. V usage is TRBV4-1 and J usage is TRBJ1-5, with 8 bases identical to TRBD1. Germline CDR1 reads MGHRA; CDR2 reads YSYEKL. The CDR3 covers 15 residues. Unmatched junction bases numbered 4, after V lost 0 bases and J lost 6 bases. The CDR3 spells CASSQDRQGSQPQHF. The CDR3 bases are TGCGCCAGCAGCCAAGACCGACAGGGGTCTCAGCCCCAGCATTTT.

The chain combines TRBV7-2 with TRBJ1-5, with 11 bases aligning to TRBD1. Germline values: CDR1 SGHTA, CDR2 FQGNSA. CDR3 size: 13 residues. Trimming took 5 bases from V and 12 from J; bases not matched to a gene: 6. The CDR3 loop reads CASSLSGTGGQHF. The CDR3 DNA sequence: TGTGCCAGCAGCCTGTCCGGGACAGGGGGCCAGCATTTT.

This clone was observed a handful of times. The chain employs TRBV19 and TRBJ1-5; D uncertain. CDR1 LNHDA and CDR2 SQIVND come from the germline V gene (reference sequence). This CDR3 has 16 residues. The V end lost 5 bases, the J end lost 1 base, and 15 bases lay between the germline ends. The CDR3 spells CASSPKTGISNQPQHF. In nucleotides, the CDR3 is TGTGCCAGTAGTCCAAAGACGGGGATCAGCAATCAGCCCCAGCATTTT. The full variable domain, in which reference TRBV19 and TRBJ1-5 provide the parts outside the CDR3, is DGGITQSPKYLFRKEGQNVTLSCEQNLNHDAMYWYRQDPGQGLRLIYYSQIVNDFQKGDIAEGYSVSREKKESFPLTVTSAQKNPTAFYLCASSPKTGISNQPQHFGDGTRLSIL.

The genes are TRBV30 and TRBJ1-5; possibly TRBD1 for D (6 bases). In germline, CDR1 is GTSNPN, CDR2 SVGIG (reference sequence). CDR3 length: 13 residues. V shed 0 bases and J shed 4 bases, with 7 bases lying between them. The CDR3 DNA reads TGTGCCTGGAGTGTGGGGGCAAATCAGCCCCAGCATTTT. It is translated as CAWSVGANQPQHF.

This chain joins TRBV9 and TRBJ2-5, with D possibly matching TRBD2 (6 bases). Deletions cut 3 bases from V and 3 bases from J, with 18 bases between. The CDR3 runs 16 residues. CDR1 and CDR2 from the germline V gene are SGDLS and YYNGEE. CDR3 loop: CASSALRGTFEETQYF. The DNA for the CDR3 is TGTGCCAGCAGCGCCCTTCGCGGGACTTTCGAAGAGACCCAGTACTTC.

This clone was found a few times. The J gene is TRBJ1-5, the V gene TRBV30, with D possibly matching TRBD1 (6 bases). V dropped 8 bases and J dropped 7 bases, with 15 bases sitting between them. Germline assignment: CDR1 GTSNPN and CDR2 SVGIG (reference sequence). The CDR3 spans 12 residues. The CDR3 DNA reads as TGTGCCGGAGGGATAGGGGGGCAGCCCCAGCATTTT. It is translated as CAGGIGGQPQHF.

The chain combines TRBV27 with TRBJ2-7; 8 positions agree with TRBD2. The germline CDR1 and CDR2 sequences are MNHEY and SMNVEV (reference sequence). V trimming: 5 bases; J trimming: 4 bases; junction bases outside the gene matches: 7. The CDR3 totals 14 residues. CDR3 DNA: TGTGCCAGCAGTCCACACCGGGGGGGATACGAGCAGTACTTC. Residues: CASSPHRGGYEQYF.